This T cell receptor beta chain was observed in a study of T-cell reconstitution after alpha-beta-depleted transplantation in children. Per the germline V gene, CDR1 is MDHEN and CDR2 is SYDVKM. Trimming pared 9 bases from V and 4 bases from J, leaving 9 bases between. This CDR3 has 11 amino acids. This clonotype was counted ten times or more. Unique molecular identifiers were built into the TCRbeta library. MiXCR, run by TCRdb on the PCR reads, gives a single entry per CDR3 protein. The data show approximately 6,800 distinct CDR3 sequences, roughly 4.8% seen once. The receptor's source is a child under two years old who had a stem cell transplant for acute myeloid leukemia, so the T cells may come from the graft donor. V usage is TRBV28 and J usage is TRBJ1-2, with a weak D call TRBD1 (5 bases). This specimen was PBMCs, mostly from graft donor cells, taken 180 days after TCRalphabeta/CD19-depleted stem cell transplant. CDR3 DNA sequence: TGTGCCAGTCAGGGCCCCTATGGCTACACCTTC. Amino acids: CASQGPYGYTF.